This T cell receptor beta chain originates from a study of blood T cells in healthy people across ages. Study conclusions and caveats: In these data, TCR beta diversity tracked strongly with naive T cell percentage.

Per sample, at least 5 micrograms of total RNA were extracted. A sample-barcoded 5' primer and a J-beta primer mix were used in a second PCR of about 7 to 12 cycles. TCRdb ran MiXCR on the 5' RACE reads and lists one entry per CDR3 protein. The sample lists some 1.1 million distinct CDR3 sequences, around two fifths occurring once. As for this clonotype: The target antigen is unknown.

Per germline, CDR1 SGHRS and CDR2 YFSETQ. Between the trimmed V and J ends, which lost 0 bases and 8 bases, there was a span of 17 bases. This CDR3 has 15 residues. The source is a man between 18 and 29 years old in good health. J is TRBJ1-2 and V is TRBV5-1; D unclear. Sample: blood. CDR3 in DNA: TGCGCCAGCAGCTTGGGAGACACCCTCACGGAAGGCTACACCTTC. The encoded protein is CASSLGDTLTEGYTF.